This T cell receptor (beta chain) was captured in a study of human T cells and chemical hapten exposure. Across the study: Skin of the upper inner arm, roughly 2 cm by roughly 2 cm, received 2% DPC for sensitization.

The time point is: patch test 1, 2 weeks after DPC sensitization. Treatment denoted: therapeutic diphenylcyclopropenone sensitization with weekly scalp DPC. This clonotype has ten or more counts. TCRdb re-called the RACE reads through MiXCR, storing one row per CDR3 protein. The sample has tens of thousands of distinct CDR3 sequences; about 9.3% are singletons. This CDR3 comprises 14 residues. Germline V gives CDR1 DFQATT, CDR2 SNEGSKA (reference sequence). J was trimmed by 4 bases and V by 4 bases; bases with no gene match: 7. The chain is built from TRBV20-1 and TRBJ2-7, with 10 bases identical to TRBD2. The sample in question was whole blood, obtained in connection with sensitization to the hapten diphenylcyclopropenone (DPC). The origin of this receptor is a middle-aged woman with alopecia areata. Some clones in this sample may be carry-over from other donors' samples. The CDR3 is CSATKRGGVYEQYF. Written as DNA, the CDR3 is TGCAGTGCTACCAAGCGGGGGGGCGTGTACGAGCAGTACTTC.